This T cell receptor beta chain was found in a study of blood T cells in healthy people across ages. Study-wide points: It was found that TCR beta diversity correlated strongly with the percentage of naive T cells. Not knowing donor CMV status may have confounded expanded clonotype changes.

Using a J-beta primer mix together with a sample-barcoded 5' primer, a second PCR was run for roughly 7 to 12 cycles. TCRdb redid the calling of the 5' RACE reads with MiXCR, one entry per CDR3 protein. Among about 1 million distinct CDR3 sequences, 35% to 55% were seen once, and the ten largest hold approximately 17%. On this clonotype itself: The antigen remains undetermined. One end of the junction is discordant with germline, which a read error may explain.

CDR3 size: 16 residues. Per germline, CDR1 SGDLS and CDR2 YYNGEE. The people who gave samples were healthy Caucasians from Russia, aged roughly 6 to 100. This TCR came from an older woman in good health. The V call is TRBV9, the J call TRBJ2-5, with 7 nucleotides matching TRBD2. Sequenced material: blood. The CDR3 protein is CASSGMPGGIGETQYF. For the CDR3, the DNA is TGTGCCAGCAGCGGGATGCCGGGAGGAATAGGTGAGACTCAGTACTTC.